The entry below gives a single T cell receptor (beta chain) sequence along with its context. Its antigen remains unidentified. The assay was immunoSEQ multiplex PCR, and TCRdb's table has in-frame clones only and misses some. The sample lists about 88,000 clones; roughly 89% were seen once. Trimming pared 6 bases from V and 5 bases from J, leaving 10 bases between. This CDR3 has 12 amino acids. Germline V CDR1 and CDR2: MNHEY, SVGAGI. The sample is drawn from a study of T cell responses to AZD1222 COVID-19 vaccine. Study observations and caveats: Per reports, nearly half of all spike-specific TCRs target regions that are unmutated in variants. None of the repertoires were sampled until the peak T cell response had passed. Clonal diversity was possibly underestimated, and white British individuals and females predominated among donors. Across the whole spike, CD4 TCRs peaked at regions 160-218 and 743-854.

The TCR originated in an adult in good health. The sample was peripheral blood, taken on day 0 of MenACWY control vaccination. This chain joins TRBV6-5 and TRBJ1-1; tentatively, D is TRBD1 (5 bases). As DNA, the CDR3 is TGTGCCAGCAGATCGGGGCTGACTGAAGCTTTCTTT. It encodes CASRSGLTEAFF.